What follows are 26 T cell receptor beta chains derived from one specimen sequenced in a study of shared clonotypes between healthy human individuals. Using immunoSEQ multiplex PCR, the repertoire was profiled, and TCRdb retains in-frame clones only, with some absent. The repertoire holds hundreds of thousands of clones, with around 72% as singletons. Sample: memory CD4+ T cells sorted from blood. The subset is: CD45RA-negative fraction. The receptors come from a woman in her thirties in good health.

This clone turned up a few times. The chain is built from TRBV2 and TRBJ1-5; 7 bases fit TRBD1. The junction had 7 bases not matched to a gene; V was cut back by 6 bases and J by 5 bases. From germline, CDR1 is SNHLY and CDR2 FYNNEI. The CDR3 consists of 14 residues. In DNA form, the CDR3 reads TGTGCCAGCAGACAGACAGGGCTTGATCAGCCCCAGCATTTT. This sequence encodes CASRQTGLDQPQHF.

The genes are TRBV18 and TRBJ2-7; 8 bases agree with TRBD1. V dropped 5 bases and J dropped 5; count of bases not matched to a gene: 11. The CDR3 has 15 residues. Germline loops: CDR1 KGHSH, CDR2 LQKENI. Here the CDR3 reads CASSIRTGNRHEQYF. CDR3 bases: TGTGCCAGCTCAATAAGGACAGGGAATAGGCACGAGCAGTACTTC.

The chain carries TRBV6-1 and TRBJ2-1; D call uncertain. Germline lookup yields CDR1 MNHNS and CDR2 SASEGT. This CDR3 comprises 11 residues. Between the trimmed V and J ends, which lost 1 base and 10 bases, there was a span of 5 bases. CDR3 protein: CASSEGWEQFF. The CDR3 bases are TGTGCCAGCAGTGAAGGGTGGGAGCAGTTCTTC.

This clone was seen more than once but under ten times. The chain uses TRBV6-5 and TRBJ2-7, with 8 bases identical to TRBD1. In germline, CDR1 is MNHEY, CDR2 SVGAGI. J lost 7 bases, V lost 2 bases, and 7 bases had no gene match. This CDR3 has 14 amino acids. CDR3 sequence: CASSYTTGDGEQYF. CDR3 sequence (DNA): TGTGCCAGCAGTTACACGACAGGGGACGGGGAGCAGTACTTC.

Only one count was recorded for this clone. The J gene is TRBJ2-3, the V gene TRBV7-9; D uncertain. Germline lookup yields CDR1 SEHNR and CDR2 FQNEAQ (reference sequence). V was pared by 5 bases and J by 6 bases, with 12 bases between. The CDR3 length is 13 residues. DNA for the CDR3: TGTGCCAGCAGCACGTCCGGTGGTGATACGCAGTATTTT. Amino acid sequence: CASSTSGGDTQYF.

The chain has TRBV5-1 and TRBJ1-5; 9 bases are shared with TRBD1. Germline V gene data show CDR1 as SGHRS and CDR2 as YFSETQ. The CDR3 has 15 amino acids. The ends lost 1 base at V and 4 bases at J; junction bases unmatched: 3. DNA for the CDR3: TGCGCCAGCAGCTTGTCGGGACAGGGAAATCAGCCCCAGCATTTT. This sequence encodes CASSLSGQGNQPQHF.

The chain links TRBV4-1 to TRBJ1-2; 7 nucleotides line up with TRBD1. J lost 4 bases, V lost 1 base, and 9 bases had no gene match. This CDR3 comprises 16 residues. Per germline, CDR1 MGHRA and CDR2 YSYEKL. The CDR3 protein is CASSQGQGGFTYGYTF. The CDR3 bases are TGCGCCAGCAGCCAAGGCCAGGGGGGCTTTACCTATGGCTACACCTTC.

Here the CDR3 reads CASSRDTSGEETQYF. CDR3 DNA: TGTGCCAGCAGCCGGGACACCTCTGGGGAAGAGACCCAGTACTTC. The chain joins TRBV7-7 to TRBJ2-5, with D tentatively TRBD1 (6 bases). The V end was cut by 5 bases, the J end by 3 bases, with 16 bases between. The CDR3 is 15 residues long. Germline CDR1 reads SSHAT; CDR2 reads FNYEAQ (reference sequence).

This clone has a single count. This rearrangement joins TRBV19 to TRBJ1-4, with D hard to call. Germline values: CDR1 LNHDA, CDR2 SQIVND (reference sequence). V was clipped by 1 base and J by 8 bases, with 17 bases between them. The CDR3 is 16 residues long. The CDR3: CASSIARQSGGEKLFF. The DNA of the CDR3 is TGTGCCAGTAGTATAGCCCGGCAGTCGGGTGGGGAAAAACTGTTTTTT.

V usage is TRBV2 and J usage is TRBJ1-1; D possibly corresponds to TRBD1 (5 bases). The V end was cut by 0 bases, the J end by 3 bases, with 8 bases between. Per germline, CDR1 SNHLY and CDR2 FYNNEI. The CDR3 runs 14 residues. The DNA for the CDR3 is TGTGCCAGCAGTGAAGCGGGGGGTTACACTGAAGCTTTCTTT. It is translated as CASSEAGGYTEAFF.

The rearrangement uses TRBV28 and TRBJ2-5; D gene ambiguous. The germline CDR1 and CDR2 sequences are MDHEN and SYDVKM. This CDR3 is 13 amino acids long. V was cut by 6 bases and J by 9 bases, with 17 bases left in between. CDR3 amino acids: CASREGNMKAQYF. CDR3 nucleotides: TGTGCCAGCAGGGAAGGAAATATGAAGGCCCAGTACTTC.

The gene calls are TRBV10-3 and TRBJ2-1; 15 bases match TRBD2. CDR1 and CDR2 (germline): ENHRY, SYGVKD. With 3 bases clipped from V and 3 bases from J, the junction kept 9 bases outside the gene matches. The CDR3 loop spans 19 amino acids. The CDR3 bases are TGTGCCATCAGTGAATCTCCGGGACTAGCGGGAGGCAACTACAATGAGCAGTTCTTC. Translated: CAISESPGLAGGNYNEQFF.

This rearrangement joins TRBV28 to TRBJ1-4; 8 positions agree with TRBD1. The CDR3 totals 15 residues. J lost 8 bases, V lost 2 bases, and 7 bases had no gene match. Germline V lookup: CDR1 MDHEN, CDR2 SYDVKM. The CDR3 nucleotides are TGTGCCAGCAGTTTAGCGGCAGGGGGCCTGGAAAAACTGTTTTTT. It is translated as CASSLAAGGLEKLFF.

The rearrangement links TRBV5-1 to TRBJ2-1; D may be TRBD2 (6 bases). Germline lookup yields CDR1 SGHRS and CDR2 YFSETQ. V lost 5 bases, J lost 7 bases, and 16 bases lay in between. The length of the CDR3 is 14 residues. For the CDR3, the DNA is TGCGCCAGCAGTGGGGTTAGCGGCAAAAATGAGCAGTTCTTC. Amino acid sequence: CASSGVSGKNEQFF.

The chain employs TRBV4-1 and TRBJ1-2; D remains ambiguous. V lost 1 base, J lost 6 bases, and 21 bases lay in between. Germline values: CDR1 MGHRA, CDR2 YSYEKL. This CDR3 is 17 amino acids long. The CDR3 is CASSQGRRRDGLDGYTF. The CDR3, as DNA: TGCGCCAGCAGCCAAGGCCGGCGGAGGGATGGATTGGATGGCTACACCTTC.

The DNA for the CDR3 is TGCGCCAGCAGCTCGGAGGGACTAGCGGGCGGAGAGACCTACGAGCAGTACTTC. Translated, it gives CASSSEGLAGGETYEQYF. V and J are TRBV5-1 and TRBJ2-7, with 12 bases matching TRBD2. The germline V gene encodes CDR1 SGHRS and CDR2 YFSETQ. CDR3 size: 18 residues. The ends lost 3 bases at V and 2 bases at J; junction bases unmatched: 12. Full variable domain (outside the CDR3, taken from reference TRBV5-1 and TRBJ2-7): KAGVTQTPRYLIKTRGQQVTLSCSPISGHRSVSWYQQTPGQGLQFLFEYFSETQRNKGNFPGRFSGRQFSNSRSEMNVSTLELGDSALYLCASSSEGLAGGETYEQYFGPGTRLTVT.

The CDR3: CASSLSGGTEAFF. The CDR3 DNA follows: TGTGCCAGCAGCTTAAGTGGGGGCACTGAAGCTTTCTTT. The V and J genes are TRBV7-3 and TRBJ1-1, with D tentatively TRBD1 (5 bases). CDR3 length: 13 residues. From germline, CDR1 is SGHTA and CDR2 FQGTGA. Between the trimmed V and J ends, which lost 1 base and 4 bases, there was a span of 7 bases.

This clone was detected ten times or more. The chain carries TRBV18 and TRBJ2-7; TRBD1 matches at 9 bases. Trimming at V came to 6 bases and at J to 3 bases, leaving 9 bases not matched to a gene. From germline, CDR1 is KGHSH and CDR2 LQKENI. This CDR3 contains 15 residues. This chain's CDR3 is CASSPTGTGLYEQYF. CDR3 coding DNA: TGTGCCAGCTCGCCTACCGGGACAGGGCTCTACGAGCAGTACTTC.

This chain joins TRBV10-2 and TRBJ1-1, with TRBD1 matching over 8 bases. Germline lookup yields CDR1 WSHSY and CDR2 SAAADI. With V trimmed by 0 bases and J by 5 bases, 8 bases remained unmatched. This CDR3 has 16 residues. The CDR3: CASSESPRQGRTEAFF. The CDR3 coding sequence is TGCGCCAGCAGTGAGTCGCCCCGACAGGGGAGAACTGAAGCTTTCTTT.

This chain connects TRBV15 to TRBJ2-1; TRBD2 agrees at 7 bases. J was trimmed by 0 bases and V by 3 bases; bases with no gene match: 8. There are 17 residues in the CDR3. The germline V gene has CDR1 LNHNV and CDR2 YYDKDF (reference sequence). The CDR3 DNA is TGTGCCACCAGCAGTGTGGGAACTAGCGACTCCTACAATGAGCAGTTCTTC. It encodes CATSSVGTSDSYNEQFF.

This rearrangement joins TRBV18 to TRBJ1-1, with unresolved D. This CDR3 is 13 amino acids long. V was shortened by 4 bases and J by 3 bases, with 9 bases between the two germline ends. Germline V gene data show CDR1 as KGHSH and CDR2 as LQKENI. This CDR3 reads CASSRSGYTEAFF. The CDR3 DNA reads TGTGCCAGCTCACGGTCCGGATACACTGAAGCTTTCTTT.

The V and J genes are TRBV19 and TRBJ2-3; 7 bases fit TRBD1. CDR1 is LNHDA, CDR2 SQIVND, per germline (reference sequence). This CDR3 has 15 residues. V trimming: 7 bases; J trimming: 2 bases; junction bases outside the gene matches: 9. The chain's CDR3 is CASTPTGLITDTQYF. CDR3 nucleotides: TGTGCCAGTACCCCGACAGGGTTAATCACAGATACGCAGTATTTT.

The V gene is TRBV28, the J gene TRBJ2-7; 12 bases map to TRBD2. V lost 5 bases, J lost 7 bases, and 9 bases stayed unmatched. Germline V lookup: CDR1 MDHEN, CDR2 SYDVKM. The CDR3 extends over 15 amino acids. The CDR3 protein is CASSPGLAGSWEQYF. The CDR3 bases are TGTGCCAGCAGTCCCGGACTAGCGGGGTCGTGGGAGCAGTACTTC.

CDR3 amino acids: CASSLDGSSGANVLTF. The CDR3 region has the DNA TGTGCCAGCAGCTTAGACGGGAGCTCTGGGGCCAACGTCCTGACTTTC. This chain joins TRBV11-2 and TRBJ2-6; possibly TRBD2 for D (6 bases). The CDR3 totals 16 residues. Per the germline V gene, CDR1 is SGHAT and CDR2 is FQNNGV. Trimming removed 0 bases at V and 0 bases at J, with 6 bases between.

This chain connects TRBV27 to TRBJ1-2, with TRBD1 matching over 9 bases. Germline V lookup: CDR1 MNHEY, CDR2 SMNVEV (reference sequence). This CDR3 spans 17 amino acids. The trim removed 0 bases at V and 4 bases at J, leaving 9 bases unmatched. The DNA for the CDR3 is TGTGCCAGCAGTTTATCTATCAGGACAGGGGAACTCTATGGCTACACCTTC. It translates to CASSLSIRTGELYGYTF.

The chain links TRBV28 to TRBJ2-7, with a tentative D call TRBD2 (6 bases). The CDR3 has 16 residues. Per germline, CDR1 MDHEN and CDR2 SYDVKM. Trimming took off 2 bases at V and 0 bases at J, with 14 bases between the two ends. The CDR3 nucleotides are TGTGCCAGCAGTTTAGATGGCGGGGTTGCCTCCTACGAGCAGTACTTC. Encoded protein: CASSLDGGVASYEQYF.